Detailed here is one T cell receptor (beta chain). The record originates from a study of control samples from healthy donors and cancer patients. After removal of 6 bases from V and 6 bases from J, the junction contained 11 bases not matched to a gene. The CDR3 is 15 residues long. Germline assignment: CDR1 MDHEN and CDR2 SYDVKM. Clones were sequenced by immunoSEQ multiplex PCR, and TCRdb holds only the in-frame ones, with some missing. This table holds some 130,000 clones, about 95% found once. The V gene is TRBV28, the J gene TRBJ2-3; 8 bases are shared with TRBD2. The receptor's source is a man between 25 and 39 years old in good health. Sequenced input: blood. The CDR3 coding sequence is TGTGCCAGCAGATCCGCGACGGGCGGGGGGGATACGCAGTATTTT. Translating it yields CASRSATGGGDTQYF.